This T cell receptor (beta chain) was recovered during a study of shared clonotypes between healthy human individuals. The length of the CDR3 is 15 residues. The junction had 7 bases not matched to a gene; V was cut back by 2 bases and J by 5 bases. From germline, CDR1 is SGHVS and CDR2 FQNEAQ. This clone was recorded only once. Its antigen is undetermined. Points from the study as a whole: It was the non-shared clonotypes that had lower generation probabilities than clonotypes shared by all four donors.

TCRdb's copy holds only in-frame clones and misses some; the assay was immunoSEQ multiplex PCR. The table shows over a million clones, with roughly 96% occurring only once. Donors included only healthy HIV-negative adults lacking recent acute infections or vaccinations. CD4+ cells underwent separation, giving CD45RA+ naive and CD45RA-negative memory subsets. This TCR derives from a man in his thirties or forties in good health. The genes are TRBV7-8 and TRBJ2-5, with TRBD1 matching over 8 bases. Specimen: naive CD4+ T cells sorted from blood. As for subset: CD45RA+ positively selected. CDR3 sequence (DNA): TGTGCCAGCAGCTTACGGACAGGGCTTCAGGAGACCCAGTACTTC. Protein product: CASSLRTGLQETQYF.